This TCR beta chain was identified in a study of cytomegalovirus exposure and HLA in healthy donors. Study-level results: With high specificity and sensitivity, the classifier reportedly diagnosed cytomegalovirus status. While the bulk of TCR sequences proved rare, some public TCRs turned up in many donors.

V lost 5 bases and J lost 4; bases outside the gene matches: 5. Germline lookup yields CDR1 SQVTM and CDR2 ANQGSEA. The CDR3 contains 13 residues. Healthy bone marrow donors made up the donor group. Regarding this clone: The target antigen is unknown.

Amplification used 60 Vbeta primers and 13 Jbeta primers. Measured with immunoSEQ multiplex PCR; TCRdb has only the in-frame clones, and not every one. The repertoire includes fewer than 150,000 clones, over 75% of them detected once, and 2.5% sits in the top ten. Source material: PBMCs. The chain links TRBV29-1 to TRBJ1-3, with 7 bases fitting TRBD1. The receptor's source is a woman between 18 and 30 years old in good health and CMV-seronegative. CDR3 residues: CSVQPTGGNTIYF. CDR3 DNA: TGCAGCGTTCAACCGACAGGGGGAAACACCATATATTTT.